This T cell receptor beta chain emerged from a study of CD8+CD57+ T cells in acquired aplastic anemia. Study at large: Sorting CD4+ and CD8+ cells gave DNA averaging approximately 3 ug.

This clonotype was seen at least ten times. Its antigen is as yet unknown. The J segment lost 0 bases and the V segment lost 10 bases, leaving 4 bases of the junction unmatched. The CDR3 spans 14 residues. Germline assignment: CDR1 LNHDA and CDR2 SQIVND (reference sequence). Study-wide points: Researchers report that twenty-nine CD8+ CDR3 sequences appeared in both patients and controls.

Patients included in sequencing had previously demonstrated CD8+CD57+ cell expansion by flow cytometry. Each patient gave a blood sample that was collected before any therapy had been received. CDR3 and TCR beta VDJ profiling relied on a genomic DNA template. Each CDR3 protein is one row after TCRdb ran MiXCR on the reads. The sample has approximately 200,000 distinct CDR3 sequences, around 49% seen once. Specimen: sorted CD4+, CD8+, or CD8+CD57+ T cells (not recorded which) from PBMCs. The chain employs TRBV19 and TRBJ2-2, with 8 bases lining up with TRBD1. The clonotype originates from a human donor with aplastic anemia. CDR3 in amino acids: CATTDRANTGELFF. CDR3 in DNA: TGTGCCACCACGGACAGGGCGAACACCGGGGAGCTGTTTTTT.